These 15 T cell receptor beta chains were sequenced from one sample in a study of cytomegalovirus exposure and HLA in healthy donors. The data were produced by immunoSEQ multiplex PCR, yet TCRdb's version contains in-frame clones alone and is incomplete. The sample lists more than 50,000 clones, more than 85% occurring once. Sequenced material: PBMCs. The origin of the receptors is a woman aged 30 to 39 in good health and CMV-seronegative.

V usage is TRBV30 and J usage is TRBJ2-1, with 11 bases that match TRBD2. V lost 8 bases, J lost 8 bases, and 8 bases stayed unmatched. Germline V CDR1 and CDR2: GTSNPN, SVGIG (reference sequence). The CDR3 extends over 13 amino acids. CDR3 sequence: CARTSGSRYEQFF. CDR3 DNA: TGTGCCAGAACTAGCGGGAGTAGGTATGAGCAGTTCTTC.

CDR3 DNA sequence: TGTGCCAGCAGTCAAGCGGTTAAATACGAGCAGTACTTC. It codes for CASSQAVKYEQYF. The V and J genes are TRBV7-6 and TRBJ2-7; possible D gene TRBD2, 5 bases. This CDR3 is 13 amino acids long. Deletions cut 6 bases from V and 4 bases from J, with 13 bases between. Per germline, CDR1 SGHVS and CDR2 FNYEAQ.

The gene calls are TRBV6-5 and TRBJ2-3; D is uncertain. This CDR3 has 14 amino acids. The germline CDR1 and CDR2 sequences are MNHEY and SVGAGI. V shed 0 bases and J shed 4 bases, with 8 bases lying between them. The CDR3 DNA sequence: TGTGCCAGCAGTTACTCGGGCTGGCCAGATACGCAGTATTTT. It specifies CASSYSGWPDTQYF.

The chain is built from TRBV5-3 and TRBJ1-5; 9 positions agree with TRBD1. TRBV5-3 is filed as an ORF, its function uncertain. There are 17 residues in the CDR3. V shed 3 bases and J 4 bases; nucleotides not matched to a gene: 11. The CDR3 DNA follows: TGTGCCAGAAGCTCATCAGGGCGGACAGGGGAGAATCAGCCCCAGCATTTT. Protein product: CARSSSGRTGENQPQHF.

The chain uses TRBV5-1 and TRBJ2-7; 9 positions agree with TRBD2. V lost 4 bases and J lost 6; bases outside the gene matches: 8. Per the germline V gene, CDR1 is SGHRS and CDR2 is YFSETQ. The CDR3 runs 14 residues. The CDR3 region is CASSDMGLATEQYF. DNA for the CDR3: TGCGCCAGCAGCGATATGGGACTAGCAACCGAGCAGTACTTC. Full variable domain (missing parts from reference TRBV5-1 and TRBJ2-7): KAGVTQTPRYLIKTRGQQVTLSCSPISGHRSVSWYQQTPGQGLQFLFEYFSETQRNKGNFPGRFSGRQFSNSRSEMNVSTLELGDSALYLCASSDMGLATEQYFGPGTRLTVT.

The V call is TRBV30, the J call TRBJ2-5; 7 bases align to TRBD2. The CDR3 contains 14 residues. The V segment lost 1 base and the J segment 5 bases; nucleotides outside the gene matches: 7. CDR1 is GTSNPN, CDR2 SVGIG, per germline (reference sequence). The CDR3, as DNA: TGTGCCTGGAGTGGGGGGGGTTGGGAGGAGACCCAGTACTTC. This codes for CAWSGGGWEETQYF.

The chain joins TRBV15 to TRBJ2-5; D possibly corresponds to TRBD2 (5 bases). The V and J ends lost 0 bases and 5 bases respectively, with 13 bases between them. CDR3 length equals 15 residues. CDR1 and CDR2 from the germline V gene are LNHNV and YYDKDF (reference sequence). The CDR3 reads CATSRDTGRSETQYF. The CDR3 nucleotides read TGTGCCACCAGCAGAGACACGGGAAGGTCGGAGACCCAGTACTTC.

V is TRBV28 and J is TRBJ2-7, with 7 bases lining up with TRBD1. This CDR3 comprises 13 residues. Germline CDR1 reads MDHEN; CDR2 reads SYDVKM. Trimming removed 3 bases from V and 6 bases from J; junction bases left unmatched: 5. The CDR3 DNA reads TGTGCCAGCAGTTTGCCTGGACAGGTCGAGCAGTACTTC. Protein product: CASSLPGQVEQYF. Drawing the rest from reference TRBV28 and TRBJ2-7, the complete variable domain is DVKVTQSSRYLVKRTGEKVFLECVQDMDHENMFWYRQDPGLGLRLIYFSYDVKMKEKGDIPEGYSVSREKKERFSLILESASTNQTSMYLCASSLPGQVEQYFGPGTRLTVT.

The V call is TRBV30, the J call TRBJ2-1; 7 nucleotides align to TRBD2. Germline CDR1 reads GTSNPN; CDR2 reads SVGIG (reference sequence). V lost 7 bases, J lost 4 bases, and 7 bases stayed unmatched. The CDR3 totals 13 residues. In DNA form, the CDR3 reads TGTGCCTTTACAGGCGGGAGTTACAATGAGCAGTTCTTC. Its translation: CAFTGGSYNEQFF.

V gene TRBV7-2 combines with J gene TRBJ1-1; 9 nucleotides agree with TRBD1. J lost 5 bases, V lost 5 bases, and 6 bases had no gene match. Germline V lookup: CDR1 SGHTA, CDR2 FQGNSA. This CDR3 is built from 14 residues. The CDR3 loop is CASSPGQGWTEAFF. CDR3 in DNA: TGTGCCAGCAGCCCAGGACAGGGGTGGACTGAAGCTTTCTTT. The full variable domain, in which reference TRBV7-2 and TRBJ1-1 provide the parts outside the CDR3, is GAGVSQSPSNKVTEKGKDVELRCDPISGHTALYWYRQSLGQGLEFLIYFQGNSAPDKSGLPSDRFSAERTGGSVSTLTIQRTQQEDSAVYLCASSPGQGWTEAFFGQGTRLTVV.

This rearrangement joins TRBV6-5 to TRBJ2-7; tentative D call: TRBD1 (5 bases). The CDR3 contains 13 residues. Per the germline V gene, CDR1 is MNHEY and CDR2 is SVGAGI. The V gene lost 5 bases and the J gene lost 1 base, with 9 bases spanning the gap. CDR3 amino acids: CASSTRESYEQYF. The CDR3 DNA follows: TGTGCCAGCAGTACCAGGGAATCCTACGAGCAGTACTTC.

The V gene is TRBV7-2, the J gene TRBJ2-1, with 9 bases identical to TRBD2. The CDR3 is 17 amino acids. Germline CDR1 SGHTA, CDR2 FQGNSA. V was clipped by 5 bases and J by 6 bases; unmatched bases: 14. The CDR3 reads CASSPRWGVAGVNEQFF. CDR3 bases: TGTGCCAGCAGCCCCCGGTGGGGGGTAGCGGGAGTCAATGAGCAGTTCTTC.

The chain joins TRBV6-6 to TRBJ1-2; D is uncertain. CDR3 length equals 13 residues. The V gene's germline CDR1 is MNHNY and CDR2 SVGAGI (reference sequence). The V gene lost 2 bases and the J gene lost 4 bases, with 8 bases spanning the gap. CDR3 sequence: CASSYDSGYGYTF. DNA of the CDR3: TGTGCCAGCAGTTACGATTCAGGCTATGGCTACACCTTC.

This clone has just one count. The CDR3 protein is CASSPGQHYEQYF. CDR3 nucleotides: TGTGCCAGCAGTCCGGGACAGCATTACGAGCAGTACTTC. V is TRBV6-6 and J is TRBJ2-7; TRBD1 agrees at 7 bases. Germline V gives CDR1 MNHNY, CDR2 SVGAGI (reference sequence). The CDR3 length is 13 residues. The V and J ends lost 5 bases and 4 bases, in that order; junction bases with no gene match: 5.

The chain employs TRBV4-3 and TRBJ2-1, with 10 bases matching TRBD2. Germline V gene data show CDR1 as LGHNA and CDR2 as YSLEER. V gave up 0 bases and J gave up 3 bases; unmatched junction bases: 2. The CDR3 has 16 residues. The CDR3 region is CASSQDRTSGYNEQFF. Written as DNA, the CDR3 is TGCGCCAGCAGCCAAGACCGGACTAGCGGCTACAATGAGCAGTTCTTC.